A selection of T cell receptor beta chains follows, all from one sample in a study of beta chain features in type 1 diabetes. Clones were sequenced by immunoSEQ multiplex PCR, and TCRdb holds only the in-frame ones, with some missing. The sample consists of some 640,000 clones, over 12% of them appearing once. The sequenced sample was naive CD4+ T cells from blood. The receptors stem from a man aged 18-30 years with type 1 diabetes. CDR3s leave out the opening cysteine and the closing phenylalanine or tryptophan. Some rows mark clone size as missing; the rest say once, few, many or name a class of expanded clone.

length	V	J	size	CDR3
9	TRBV11-2	TRBJ2-7	few	ASSHTYEQY
10	TRBV29-1	TRBJ2-3	few	SVDLSTDTQY
14	TRBV7-7	TRBJ2-1	-	ASSPGSRLTSNEQF
12	TRBV7-3	TRBJ2-7	few	ASSSQGGPYEQY
12	TRBV29-1	TRBJ2-2	-	SVTPGSNTGELF
17	TRBV5-1	TRBJ2-6	-	ASSLVLSTGSSGANVLT
12	TRBV9	TRBJ1-1	-	ASSVDVAGTEAF
13	TRBV6-5	TRBJ1-2	-	ASSLAAGQLRGYT
12	TRBV5-1	TRBJ2-3	-	ASQTSGSADTQY
13	TRBV25-1	TRBJ2-7	few	ASRPRGAGNYEQY
10	TRBV7-2	TRBJ2-5	-	ASTQHRGTQY
11	TRBV23-1	TRBJ1-2	-	ASSHPGGYGYT
14	TRBV28	TRBJ2-7	-	ASSHLPGRETYEQY
11	TRBV28	TRBJ2-5	-	ASTLGRVETQY
11	TRBV30	TRBJ2-1	-	AWSVNSGTGDF
13	TRBV7-9	TRBJ2-5	few	ASSGFRDREETQY
11	TRBV2	TRBJ1-2	-	ASRGPRGTSYT
12	TRBV30	TRBJ2-2	-	AWSPFGTTGELF
12	TRBV19	TRBJ1-1	-	ASSIGDREVGAF
12	TRBV14	TRBJ2-3	-	ASSLMGFTDTQY
13	TRBV7-9	TRBJ2-7	few	ASSKTTGHLYEQY
11	TRBV4-1	TRBJ1-1	-	ASSQDSILKAF
12	TRBV2	TRBJ1-1	few	ASSELRLNTEAF
10	TRBV29-1	TRBJ2-7	few	SGLAPGGEQY
13	TRBV25-1	TRBJ1-3	few	ASSEYGAGGNTIY
15	TRBV2	TRBJ2-1	-	ASRTDRGTSANNEQF
11	TRBV7-2	TRBJ2-5	-	ASSTQGGETQY
12	TRBV19	TRBJ1-5	-	ASSIEHSNQPQH
12	TRBV10-3	TRBJ1-1	once	AISDPRQAPEAF
10	TRBV5-6	TRBJ2-3	-	ASSRVGATQY
9	TRBV7-9	TRBJ1-2	few	ASSLSYGYT
13	TRBV5-1	TRBJ2-5	-	ASSLGVTAQETQY
14	TRBV7-2	TRBJ2-4	-	ASSLVGGLAKNIQY
12	TRBV2	TRBJ1-2	few	ASSETRGLRGYT
14	TRBV14	TRBJ2-7	few	ASSQEMTSWLYEQY
13	TRBV2	TRBJ2-2	few	ASRGTSGNTGELF